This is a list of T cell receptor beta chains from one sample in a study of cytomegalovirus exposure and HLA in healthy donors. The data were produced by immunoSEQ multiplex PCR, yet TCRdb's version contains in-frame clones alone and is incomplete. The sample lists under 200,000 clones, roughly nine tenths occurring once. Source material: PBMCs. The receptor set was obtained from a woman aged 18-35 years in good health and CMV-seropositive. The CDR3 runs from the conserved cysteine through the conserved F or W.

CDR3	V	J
CASSLVSLPYNEQFF	TRBV5-1	TRBJ2-1
CASSLWGGYQIADTQYF	TRBV27	TRBJ2-3
CASSLAARTGAGYYGYTF	TRBV11-2	TRBJ1-2
CAWGRQGTGANVLTF	TRBV30	TRBJ2-6
CASSQEVSATYEQYF	TRBV4-1	TRBJ2-7
CASSLEFGTSGAQETQYF	TRBV7-9	TRBJ2-5
CASSLVGPSRHGYTF	TRBV7-2	TRBJ1-2
CATSRDQGDSNQPQHF	TRBV15	TRBJ1-5
CASSTRDSPYEQYF	TRBV7-9	TRBJ2-7
CASSHALASNTDTQYF	TRBV4-2	TRBJ2-3
CASRMTGGYEKLFF	TRBV2	TRBJ1-4
CASSLAGRETQYF	TRBV5-1	TRBJ2-5
CASTAQGNEAFF	TRBV7-9	TRBJ1-1
CASSSTGVTSEKLFF	TRBV2	TRBJ1-4
CASSQWGRRFDEQFF	TRBV14	TRBJ2-1
CASSPTGGASNEQFF	TRBV4-1	TRBJ2-1
CASSLRPLQGAGANVLTF	TRBV5-1	TRBJ2-6
CASRRQAGAYGYTF	TRBV6-6	TRBJ1-2
CASSGQGGYEQYF	TRBV5-1	TRBJ2-7